These 21 T cell receptor beta chains originate from one sample sequenced in a study of shared clonotypes between healthy human individuals. Libraries were prepared by immunoSEQ multiplex PCR; TCRdb keeps only in-frame clonotypes and omits some of them. The table shows a few million clones, with 85% to 95% occurring only once. The specimen sequenced was naive CD4+ T cells sorted from blood. Subset given: CD45RA+ positively selected. These receptors originate from a man aged 18 to 29 in good health.

This chain links TRBV18 with TRBJ2-4; D remains ambiguous. Trimming removed 3 bases at V and 0 bases at J, with 21 bases between. This CDR3 is built from 19 residues. CDR1 is KGHSH and CDR2 is LQKENI in the germline V gene. As DNA, the CDR3 is TGTGCCAGCTCACCCCTCCCCCCCACAAAGATTCTAGCCAAAAACATTCAGTACTTC. It codes for CASSPLPPTKILAKNIQYF. The full variable domain, in which reference TRBV18 and TRBJ2-4 provide the parts outside the CDR3, is NAGVMQNPRHLVRRRGQEARLRCSPMKGHSHVYWYRQLPEEGLKFMVYLQKENIIDESGMPKERFSAEFPKEGPSILRIQQVVRGDSAAYFCASSPLPPTKILAKNIQYFGAGTRLSVL.

Details on this clone: Other DNA sequences in the sample encode the same CDR3. The V gene is TRBV7-9, the J gene TRBJ2-1, with TRBD1 matching over 7 bases. Germline V gene lookup returns CDR1 SEHNR and CDR2 FQNEAQ (reference sequence). Trimming at V came to 6 bases and at J to 0 bases, leaving 5 bases not matched to a gene. The CDR3 sequence is 15 residues long. The CDR3 DNA follows: TGTGCCAGCAGTTCGACAGGGAGCTCCTACAATGAGCAGTTCTTC. Its protein product is CASSSTGSSYNEQFF.

The chain has TRBV2 and TRBJ2-5; D remains ambiguous. Germline loops: CDR1 SNHLY, CDR2 FYNNEI. This CDR3 is built from 10 residues. Trimming took off 5 bases at V and 6 bases at J, with 4 bases between the two ends. CDR3 amino acids: CASSIQTQYF. CDR3 DNA sequence: TGTGCCAGCAGTATCCAGACCCAGTACTTC.

This chain uses TRBV9 with TRBJ2-3; 10 nucleotides agree with TRBD1. The germline V gene has CDR1 SGDLS and CDR2 YYNGEE. V was pared by 4 bases and J by 4 bases, with 6 bases of the junction left unmatched. The length of the CDR3 is 15 residues. Here the CDR3 reads CASSLGQGNADTQYF. CDR3 nucleotide sequence: TGTGCCAGCAGCTTGGGACAGGGGAACGCAGATACGCAGTATTTT.

This sequence joins TRBV10-3 and TRBJ2-2; D gene ambiguous. CDR1 and CDR2 from the germline V gene are ENHRY and SYGVKD. The CDR3 covers 14 residues. V was trimmed by 9 bases and J by 6 bases, leaving 17 bases between them. The CDR3 coding sequence is TGTGCCATGGGGAAAGGGCAGATTCCCGGGGAGCTGTTTTTT. It specifies CAMGKGQIPGELFF.

The rearrangement uses TRBV30 and TRBJ2-3; D is unclear. CDR1 GTSNPN and CDR2 SVGIG come from the germline V gene (reference sequence). This CDR3 is 12 amino acids long. The V end was cut by 4 bases, the J end by 0 bases, with 5 bases between. CDR3 sequence: CAWTHSTDTQYF. CDR3 nucleotide sequence: TGTGCCTGGACACATAGCACAGATACGCAGTATTTT.

This rearrangement joins TRBV2 to TRBJ2-7; D call uncertain. The germline CDR1 and CDR2 sequences are SNHLY and FYNNEI. The CDR3 loop spans 13 amino acids. The V end was cut by 7 bases, the J end by 4 bases, with 14 bases between. CDR3 in amino acids: CASNQGPSYEQYF. The CDR3 DNA follows: TGTGCCAGCAATCAAGGACCATCATACGAGCAGTACTTC.

This clone was observed once. The CDR3, as DNA: TGTGCCAGCAGCGCAGGAATTGGACAGGGTGGAAACACCATATATTTT. The encoded protein is CASSAGIGQGGNTIYF. The rearrangement joins TRBV9 to TRBJ1-3; 8 positions agree with TRBD1. Germline CDR1 SGDLS, CDR2 YYNGEE. The CDR3 sequence is 16 residues long. V lost 3 bases to trimming and J lost 3 bases; unmatched junction nucleotides: 8. Complete variable domain (other parts from reference TRBV9 and TRBJ1-3): DSGVTQTPKHLITATGQRVTLRCSPRSGDLSVYWYQQSLDQGLQFLIQYYNGEERAKGNILERFSAQQFPDLHSELNLSSLELGDSALYFCASSAGIGQGGNTIYFGEGSWLTVV.

This chain connects TRBV28 to TRBJ1-1; tentatively, D is TRBD1 (5 bases). Per germline, CDR1 MDHEN and CDR2 SYDVKM. This CDR3 has 15 residues. Trimming took 6 bases from V and 1 from J, leaving 15 bases between them. The CDR3 loop reads CASRPSRGWNTEAFF. CDR3 coding DNA: TGTGCCAGCAGACCGTCTCGGGGCTGGAACACTGAAGCTTTCTTT.

V and J are TRBV6-1 and TRBJ2-6; D gene ambiguous. V lost 7 bases, J lost 9 bases, and 10 bases lay in between. Germline V CDR1 and CDR2: MNHNS, SASEGT. The CDR3 runs 12 residues. CDR3 sequence (DNA): TGTGCCAGCACGCTTAATGACAACGTCCTGACTTTC. Encoded protein: CASTLNDNVLTF.

This chain connects TRBV9 to TRBJ1-4, with 11 bases matching TRBD1. CDR3 length: 16 residues. Germline V gives CDR1 SGDLS, CDR2 YYNGEE. Trimming cost V 3 bases and J 5 bases; bases outside gene matches: 6. The CDR3 nucleotides are TGTGCCAGCAGCGCCGATGGGACAGGGGGGAATGAAAAACTGTTTTTT. This encodes CASSADGTGGNEKLFF.

The chain carries TRBV18 and TRBJ2-5, with D perhaps given as TRBD1 or TRBD2 (5 bases each). The CDR3 has 14 residues. V lost 4 bases and J 3 bases, leaving 12 bases between the germline ends. The germline gives CDR1 KGHSH, CDR2 LQKENI. The CDR3: CASSLGTEKETQYF. CDR3 sequence (DNA): TGTGCCAGCTCACTAGGGACGGAAAAAGAGACCCAGTACTTC.

The gene calls are TRBV15 and TRBJ1-1; 7 bases line up with TRBD1. CDR3 length: 15 residues. Per the germline V gene, CDR1 is LNHNV and CDR2 is YYDKDF (reference sequence). V was pared by 6 bases and J by 1 base, with 8 bases of the junction left unmatched. The CDR3 bases are TGTGCCACCAGACGACAGGGAGGCGGGAACACTGAAGCTTTCTTT. Protein product: CATRRQGGGNTEAFF.

The genes are TRBV15 and TRBJ1-5; tentative D call: TRBD1 (5 bases). Germline CDR1 LNHNV, CDR2 YYDKDF (reference sequence). The CDR3 consists of 13 residues. Trimming removed 0 bases from V and 6 bases from J, with 6 bases in between. The CDR3 reads CATSRDQGQPQHF. CDR3 DNA: TGTGCCACCAGCAGAGATCAGGGTCAGCCCCAGCATTTT.

This chain connects TRBV9 to TRBJ2-5; 8 bases map to TRBD2. Germline V gene lookup returns CDR1 SGDLS and CDR2 YYNGEE. The CDR3 runs to 15 residues. Trimming cost V 4 bases and J 4 bases; bases outside gene matches: 9. The CDR3 loop is CASSPRGGTGETQYF. The CDR3 region has the DNA TGTGCCAGCAGCCCCCGCGGGGGGACGGGAGAGACCCAGTACTTC.

The chain combines TRBV11-3 with TRBJ1-1; D is uncertain. CDR3 length: 13 amino acids. The V gene lost 6 bases and the J gene lost 4 bases, with 12 bases spanning the gap. Germline assignment: CDR1 SGHNT and CDR2 YENEEA. The CDR3 nucleotides read TGTGCCAGCAGTATTCATGGAGGCACTGAAGCTTTCTTT. Its translation: CASSIHGGTEAFF.

This chain links TRBV7-8 with TRBJ1-1, with 10 bases that match TRBD1. Losses at the gene ends were 1 base for V and 5 bases for J; bases not matched to a gene: 7. CDR1 and CDR2 from the germline V gene are SGHVS and FQNEAQ. The length of the CDR3 is 16 residues. CDR3 nucleotides: TGTGCCAGCAGCTTAGAGGGGACAGGGGTGTGGACTGAAGCTTTCTTT. Encoded protein: CASSLEGTGVWTEAFF. The variable domain in full, with the rest retrieved from reference TRBV7-8 and TRBJ1-1, is GAGVSQSPRYKVAKRGQDVALRCDPISGHVSLFWYQQALGQGPEFLTYFQNEAQLDKSGLPSDRFFAERPEGSVSTLKIQRTQQEDSAVYLCASSLEGTGVWTEAFFGQGTRLTVV.

This chain joins TRBV15 and TRBJ2-3; D uncertain. Germline CDR1 and CDR2: LNHNV and YYDKDF (reference sequence). V dropped 0 bases and J dropped 4 bases, with 5 bases sitting between them. The CDR3 contains 13 residues. CDR3 loop: CATSRDHADTQYF. CDR3 in DNA: TGTGCCACCAGCAGAGATCATGCAGATACGCAGTATTTT. The complete variable domain, with remaining parts taken from reference TRBV15 and TRBJ2-3, reads DAMVIQNPRYQVTQFGKPVTLSCSQTLNHNVMYWYQQKSSQAPKLLFHYYDKDFNNEADTPDNFQSRRPNTSFCFLDIRSPGLGDTAMYLCATSRDHADTQYFGPGTRLTVL.

This sequence joins TRBV5-1 and TRBJ1-4; D is undetermined. The CDR3 is 13 residues long. Germline-derived CDR1 and CDR2 are SGHRS and YFSETQ. V was trimmed by 2 bases and J by 3 bases, leaving 5 bases between them. The CDR3 protein is CASSFVANEKLFF. The CDR3 bases are TGCGCCAGCAGCTTTGTCGCTAATGAAAAACTGTTTTTT.

The chain links TRBV30 to TRBJ1-2; possibly TRBD1 for D (6 bases). Germline V gene lookup returns CDR1 GTSNPN and CDR2 SVGIG (reference sequence). The CDR3 is 12 amino acids. Between the trimmed V and J ends, which lost 4 bases and 7 bases, there was a span of 13 bases. DNA of the CDR3: TGTGCCTGGATTCCCACCAGGGGTGGCTACACCTTC. Translation gives CAWIPTRGGYTF.

The chain recombines TRBV9 with TRBJ1-3, with D hard to call. The CDR3 covers 15 residues. The V and J ends lost 3 bases and 2 bases respectively, with 12 bases between them. Germline V gene sequence: CDR1 SGDLS, CDR2 YYNGEE. Here the CDR3 reads CASSAEGIPGNTIYF. The CDR3 coding sequence is TGTGCCAGCAGCGCCGAGGGAATACCTGGAAACACCATATATTTT.